This TCR beta chain was profiled in a study of T cell responses to AZD1222 COVID-19 vaccine. Of note for this clone: Antigen unknown.

Overall study findings and caveats: Spike-specific TCR breadth and depth both grew after two AZD1222 doses. The donors showed a predominance of white British ancestry and of females, with possible underestimation of clonal diversity. Baseline seropositives among AZD1222 recipients totaled only 5 to 7. Spike as a whole was targeted by vaccine-associated CD4 TCRs, dominant at 160-218 and 743-854.

CDR1 is SGHRS and CDR2 is YFSETQ in the germline V gene. J lost 6 bases, V lost 4 bases, and 10 bases had no gene match. The CDR3 is 16 residues long. TCRdb's copy holds only in-frame clones and misses some; the assay was immunoSEQ multiplex PCR. Among about 110,000 clones, around 91% were seen once, and the ten largest hold approximately 8.2%. The sequences come from peripheral blood, collected 28 days after the second AZD1222 dose. This sequence originates from an adult who received the AZD1222 COVID-19 vaccine. This chain uses TRBV5-1 with TRBJ1-5; TRBD1 aligns across 10 bases. The CDR3 sequence is CASSPGGQGGRQPQHF. CDR3 sequence (DNA): TGCGCCAGCAGCCCGGGCGGACAGGGGGGCCGTCAGCCCCAGCATTTT.